This TCR beta chain was captured in a study of blood T cell repertoires in COVID-19. V shed 1 base and J shed 5 bases, with 6 bases lying between them. Germline V gives CDR1 SGHAT, CDR2 FQNNGV. The CDR3 spans 13 residues. Assay: immunoSEQ multiplex PCR; the TCRdb copy retains only in-frame clones and omits some. Among approximately 250,000 clones listed, under 95% were seen once. The TCR sequence derives from a man aged 40-50 years who had been exposed to COVID-19. The source material was PBMCs or T cells enriched from blood (not recorded which). The chain employs TRBV11-2 and TRBJ2-4; perhaps TRBD2 as D (6 bases). Written as DNA, the CDR3 is TGTGCCAGCAGCTTAGCGGGAGAAAACATTCAGTACTTC. It is translated as CASSLAGENIQYF.